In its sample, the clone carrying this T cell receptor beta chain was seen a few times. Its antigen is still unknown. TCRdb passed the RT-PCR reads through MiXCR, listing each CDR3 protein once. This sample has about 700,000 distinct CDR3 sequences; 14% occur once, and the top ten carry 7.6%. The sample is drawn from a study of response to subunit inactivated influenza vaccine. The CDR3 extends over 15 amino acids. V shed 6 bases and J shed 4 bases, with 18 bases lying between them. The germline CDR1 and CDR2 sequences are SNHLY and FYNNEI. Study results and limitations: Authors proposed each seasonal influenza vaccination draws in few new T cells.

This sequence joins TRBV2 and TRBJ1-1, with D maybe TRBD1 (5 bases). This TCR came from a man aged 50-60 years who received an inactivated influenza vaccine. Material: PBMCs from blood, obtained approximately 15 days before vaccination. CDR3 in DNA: TGTGCCAGCAGCAAAGATACTGGGGCTGCCACTGAAGCTTTCTTT. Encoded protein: CASSKDTGAATEAFF.